Listed here are 13 T cell receptor beta chains from one sample, sequenced in a study of molecular identifiers for immune sequencing clone quantification. TCRdb used MiXCR to reprocess the PCR reads, holding one entry per CDR3 protein. The table shows some 100,000 distinct CDR3 sequences, with roughly a third occurring only once. Sequencing used naive CD8+ T cells from blood, with Jurkat cell RNA spiked in. The subset was: FACS-sorted CD8+CD4-CCR7+CD45RA+ naive T cells. The origin of the receptors is a human donor in good health. Some libraries in this study had Jurkat cell RNA spiked in.

This clonotype was seen many times. The chain is built from TRBV28 and TRBJ2-7, with D hard to call. The germline V gene encodes CDR1 MDHEN and CDR2 SYDVKM. Between the trimmed V and J ends, which lost 4 bases and 6 bases, there was a span of 10 bases. The CDR3 loop spans 12 amino acids. In DNA form, the CDR3 reads TGTGCCAGCAGTTCCACGAGTCTCGAGCAGTACTTC. This encodes CASSSTSLEQYF.

Concerning this clonotype itself: A clone one base away is much larger, so this may be a read error. V and J are TRBV12-3 or TRBV12-4 and TRBJ2-5, with a weak D call TRBD1 (5 bases). CDR3 length: 14 residues. The CDR3 is CASSRTDSQETRYF. CDR3 sequence (DNA): TGTGCCAGCAGCCGCACCGACAGCCAAGAGACCCGGTACTTC.

This clonotype was found a few times. The rearrangement joins TRBV6-5 to TRBJ2-6; D is undetermined. Trimming cost V 6 bases and J 3 bases, with 6 bases left between them. Germline V CDR1 and CDR2: MNHEY, SVGAGI. The length of the CDR3 is 13 residues. CDR3 protein: CASSLNGANVLTF. The CDR3, as DNA: TGTGCCAGCAGCCTTAATGGGGCCAACGTCCTGACTTTC.

Comments on this clonotype: This may arise from a read error, as a much more abundant clone is one base away. The V and J genes are TRBV5-1 and TRBJ2-7; D is possibly TRBD2 (5 bases). The length of the CDR3 is 14 residues. Per the germline V gene, CDR1 is SGHRS and CDR2 is YFSETQ. The CDR3 loop reads CASSLERNRYEQHF. The CDR3 DNA follows: TGCGCCAGCAGCTTGGAGCGGAACCGGTACGAGCAGCACTTC.

This chain connects TRBV9 to TRBJ2-2, with 10 nucleotides matching TRBD2. CDR1 SGDLS and CDR2 YYNGEE come from the germline V gene. The trim removed 0 bases at V and 3 bases at J, leaving 2 bases unmatched. This CDR3 has 16 residues. The CDR3 region has the DNA TGTGCCAGCAGCGTAGAGGGACTAGCGTACACCGGGGAGCTGTTTTTT. Residues: CASSVEGLAYTGELFF. Full variable domain (rest looked up from reference TRBV9 and TRBJ2-2): DSGVTQTPKHLITATGQRVTLRCSPRSGDLSVYWYQQSLDQGLQFLIQYYNGEERAKGNILERFSAQQFPDLHSELNLSSLELGDSALYFCASSVEGLAYTGELFFGEGSRLTVL.

Worth noting for this clonotype: No conserved phenylalanine or tryptophan ends this CDR3, so it is likely a read error. The V gene is TRBV19, the J gene TRBJ1-4; 8 bases line up with TRBD1. The CDR3 loop spans 15 amino acids. The V gene end was trimmed by 4 bases and the J gene end by 6 bases; junction bases not matched to a gene: 7. The germline CDR1 and CDR2 sequences are LNHDA and SQIVND (reference sequence). CDR3 bases: TGTGCCAGTAGTACAACCGGGACAGGAGATGAAAAACTGTTTTTA. Its translation is CASSTTGTGDEKLFL.

Turning to this clonotype: Given the absence of the conserved phenylalanine or tryptophan at the CDR3 end, a read error is likely. This chain uses TRBV7-2 with TRBJ2-1; the match to TRBD2 covers 13 bases. With 5 bases clipped from V and 9 bases from J, the junction kept 7 bases outside the gene matches. The CDR3 consists of 15 residues. Germline-derived CDR1 and CDR2 are SGHTA and FQGNSA. The CDR3 DNA follows: TGTGCCAGCAGCCTACTAGCGGGAGGGCGGAGTGAGCAGTTCTAC. This translates into CASSLLAGGRSEQFY.

The chain recombines TRBV5-1 with TRBJ2-3; TRBD2 agrees at 9 bases. The CDR3 consists of 16 residues. J was trimmed by 7 bases and V by 0 bases; bases with no gene match: 9. Per germline, CDR1 SGHRS and CDR2 YFSETQ. CDR3 in DNA: TGCGCCAGCAGCTTGGTGGCGCGGGAGGGCGGGTATACGCAGTATTTT. Its translation is CASSLVAREGGYTQYF.

This clonotype was seen a handful of times. The chain carries TRBV28 and TRBJ2-3, with D tentatively TRBD1 (5 bases). The germline CDR1 and CDR2 sequences are MDHEN and SYDVKM. The CDR3 covers 14 residues. V gave up 3 bases and J gave up 2 bases, with 9 bases separating them. CDR3 region: CASSLAQATDTQYF. CDR3 DNA: TGTGCCAGCAGTTTGGCACAGGCCACAGATACGCAGTATTTT.

This clonotype occurred once. The gene calls are TRBV11-2 and TRBJ2-1; D is uncertain. The CDR3 spans 16 residues. Germline CDR1 SGHAT, CDR2 FQNNGV. With 0 bases removed from V and 0 bases from J, the gap between germline ends came to 9 bases. In nucleotides, the CDR3 is TGTGCCAGCAGCTTAGAGGGTCTACTCTCCTACAATGAGCAGTTCTTC. Its translation is CASSLEGLLSYNEQFF.

This chain uses TRBV13 with TRBJ2-5; 8 nucleotides line up with TRBD2. CDR3 length: 14 residues. Germline CDR1 PRHDT, CDR2 FYEKMQ (reference sequence). V shed 5 bases and J 1 base; nucleotides not matched to a gene: 3. CDR3: CASSPGGSQETQYF. DNA of the CDR3: TGTGCCAGCAGCCCGGGGGGGAGCCAAGAGACCCAGTACTTC.

This clonotype was found a few times. The chain recombines TRBV27 with TRBJ2-3; 7 nucleotides agree with TRBD1. CDR3 size: 20 residues. Germline V gene lookup returns CDR1 MNHEY and CDR2 SMNVEV (reference sequence). V was clipped by 7 bases and J by 3 bases; unmatched bases: 25. The CDR3 sequence is CASTPPGQVDGWDGTDTQYF. CDR3 DNA: TGTGCCAGCACCCCCCCTGGACAGGTGGATGGGTGGGATGGTACAGATACGCAGTATTTT.

This clonotype occurred many times. The V and J genes are TRBV7-2 and TRBJ2-7; the match to TRBD2 covers 8 bases. V gave up 3 bases and J gave up 6 bases; unmatched junction bases: 4. The CDR3 consists of 13 residues. Germline V gene data show CDR1 as SGHTA and CDR2 as FQGNSA. The CDR3 nucleotides read TGTGCCAGCAGCTTTGGACTAGCATCCGAGCAGTACTTC. Translating it yields CASSFGLASEQYF.